These 12 T cell receptor beta chains share one sample of origin, sequenced in a study of shared clonotypes between healthy human individuals (dated by TCRdb to between 2020 and 2021). To prepare the library, the immunoSEQ multiplex PCR assay was applied. The table was pulled from immuneACCESS by TCRdb, which kept in-frame rearrangements only. Such tables lose some clones; where checked, under half of the loss comes from unresolved V genes, and the rest has no known cause. A total of under 600,000 clones appear in this sample, roughly four fifths of them only once. The top ten clonotypes cover about 12% of the sample. The source material was PBMCs. The receptors were gathered from a woman between 40 and 50 years old in good health. Some clones in this sample may be carry-over from other donors' samples.

This clone was detected only once. The rearrangement links TRBV7-8 to TRBJ2-2; TRBD1 matches 10 bases. The junction had 9 bases not matched to a gene; V was cut back by 4 bases and J by 4 bases. Per the germline V gene, CDR1 is SGHVS and CDR2 is FQNEAQ. The CDR3 runs 17 residues. CDR3 amino acids: CASSSEGQGMITGELFF. In DNA form, the CDR3 reads TGTGCCAGCAGCTCGGAGGGACAGGGGATGATCACCGGGGAGCTGTTTTTT.

This clone occurred many times. The CDR3 is CASSKLAGVSGELFF. Here the CDR3 DNA reads TGTGCCAGCAGCAAACTAGCGGGAGTGTCCGGGGAGCTGTTTTTT. The gene calls are TRBV11-3 and TRBJ2-2, with 11 bases identical to TRBD2. Germline V CDR1 and CDR2: SGHNT, YENEEA. Trimming took 5 bases from V and 6 from J; bases not matched to a gene: 5. The CDR3 sequence is 15 residues long.

The chain joins TRBV2 to TRBJ2-2; tentatively, D is TRBD1 (6 bases). The CDR3 has 15 residues. Germline CDR1 and CDR2: SNHLY and FYNNEI. Trimming left V 1 base short and J 2 bases short, with 8 bases between. The CDR3 protein is CASSEGTVNTGELFF. The CDR3 DNA reads TGTGCCAGCAGTGAAGGGACAGTCAACACCGGGGAGCTGTTTTTT.

The CDR3 loop reads CASSQGTQEFHEQYF. Here the CDR3 DNA reads TGCGCCAGCAGCCAAGGGACCCAGGAATTCCACGAGCAGTACTTC. The J gene is TRBJ2-7, the V gene TRBV4-1; the D is unclear. The length of the CDR3 is 15 residues. Per the germline V gene, CDR1 is MGHRA and CDR2 is YSYEKL. V was pared by 1 base and J by 5 bases, with 15 bases between.

This clone was observed a handful of times. V is TRBV30 and J is TRBJ2-5; no clear D gene. With 7 bases removed from V and 11 bases from J, the gap between germline ends came to 11 bases. CDR1 GTSNPN and CDR2 SVGIG come from the germline V gene (reference sequence). CDR3 length: 9 residues. The DNA of the CDR3 is TGTGCCTTCCGTGGTGTGCAGTACTTC. Translation: CAFRGVQYF.

The chain is built from TRBV27 and TRBJ2-7, with D perhaps matching TRBD1 (6 bases). Germline CDR1 and CDR2: MNHEY and SMNVEV (reference sequence). CDR3 length equals 15 residues. V lost 5 bases and J lost 0, with 14 bases in between. DNA for the CDR3: TGTGCCAGCAGTCGTGGACAGACTTACTCCTACGAGCAGTACTTC. It specifies CASSRGQTYSYEQYF.

The chain combines TRBV19 with TRBJ2-1; TRBD2 might be the D (6 bases). CDR3 length: 14 amino acids. CDR1 and CDR2 (germline): LNHDA, SQIVND (reference sequence). Trimming removed 3 bases at V and 0 bases at J, with 6 bases between. This CDR3 reads CASSMTSSYNEQFF. As DNA, the CDR3 is TGTGCCAGTAGTATGACTAGCTCCTACAATGAGCAGTTCTTC. Using reference TRBV19 and TRBJ2-1 for the parts outside the CDR3, the full variable domain is DGGITQSPKYLFRKEGQNVTLSCEQNLNHDAMYWYRQDPGQGLRLIYYSQIVNDFQKGDIAEGYSVSREKKESFPLTVTSAQKNPTAFYLCASSMTSSYNEQFFGPGTRLTVL.

The V gene is TRBV30, the J gene TRBJ2-4; possibly TRBD1 for D (5 bases). Deletions cut 3 bases from V and 3 bases from J, with 15 bases between. This CDR3 has 15 amino acids. Germline V lookup: CDR1 GTSNPN, CDR2 SVGIG (reference sequence). The CDR3 region is CAWRPRLGHKNIQYF. CDR3 DNA: TGTGCCTGGAGGCCCAGGCTCGGACACAAAAACATTCAGTACTTC. The variable domain in full, completed from reference TRBV30 and TRBJ2-4, reads SQTIHQWPATLVQPVGSPLSLECTVEGTSNPNLYWYRQAAGRGLQLLFYSVGIGQISSEVPQNLSASRPQDRQFILSSKKLLLSDSGFYLCAWRPRLGHKNIQYFGAGTRLSVL.

This clone was seen a single time. This chain joins TRBV29-1 and TRBJ2-7, with a tentative D call TRBD1 (5 bases). The CDR3 is 12 amino acids. The V and J ends lost 6 bases and 0 bases respectively, with 9 bases between them. CDR1 SQVTM and CDR2 ANQGSEA come from the germline V gene. This CDR3 is CSVRESSYEQYF. The CDR3 region has the DNA TGCAGCGTCAGGGAAAGCTCCTACGAGCAGTACTTC.

In its sample, this clone was seen once. V usage is TRBV6-5 and J usage is TRBJ2-1, with 9 bases lining up with TRBD2. Germline V gives CDR1 MNHEY, CDR2 SVGAGI. The J segment lost 5 bases and the V segment lost 6 bases, leaving 5 bases of the junction unmatched. The length of the CDR3 is 14 residues. DNA for the CDR3: TGTGCCAGCAGGCCGGGACTAGCCCACAATGAGCAGTTCTTC. Amino acid sequence: CASRPGLAHNEQFF.

With regard to this clone: It is likely a read error: a sequence one base away is far more abundant. The conserved phenylalanine or tryptophan is not found at the CDR3 terminus, so this likely reflects a read error. The J gene is TRBJ1-1, the V gene TRBV7-9; 10 positions match TRBD1. This CDR3 is 16 amino acids long. Germline V lookup: CDR1 SEHNR, CDR2 FQNEAQ (reference sequence). Trimming removed 2 bases from V and 0 bases from J; junction bases left unmatched: 3. CDR3 residues: CASSLRTGGMNTEAFI. In nucleotides, the CDR3 is TGTGCCAGCAGCTTACGGACAGGGGGGATGAACACTGAAGCTTTCATT.

With regard to this clone: The junction shows a germline mismatch at one end, possibly a read error. The chain combines TRBV20-1 with TRBJ2-4, with unresolved D. The CDR3 has 8 amino acids. Germline V CDR1 and CDR2: DFQATT, SNEGSKA (reference sequence). The CDR3 region is CSARDGDF. The CDR3, as DNA: TGCAGTGCTAGAGACGGCGACTTC.